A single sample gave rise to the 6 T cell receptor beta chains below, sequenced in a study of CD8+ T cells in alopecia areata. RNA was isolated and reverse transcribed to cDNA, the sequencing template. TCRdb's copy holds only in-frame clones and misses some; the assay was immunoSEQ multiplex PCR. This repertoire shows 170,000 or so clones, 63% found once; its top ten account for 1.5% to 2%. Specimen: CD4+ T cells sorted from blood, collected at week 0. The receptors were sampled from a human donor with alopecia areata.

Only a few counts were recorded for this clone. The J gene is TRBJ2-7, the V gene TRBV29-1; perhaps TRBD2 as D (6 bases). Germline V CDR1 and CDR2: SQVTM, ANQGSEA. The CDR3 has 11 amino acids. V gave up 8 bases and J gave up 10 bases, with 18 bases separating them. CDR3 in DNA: TGCAGCACCCGAGGAGGGTCGAGACAGTACTTC. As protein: CSTRGGSRQYF.

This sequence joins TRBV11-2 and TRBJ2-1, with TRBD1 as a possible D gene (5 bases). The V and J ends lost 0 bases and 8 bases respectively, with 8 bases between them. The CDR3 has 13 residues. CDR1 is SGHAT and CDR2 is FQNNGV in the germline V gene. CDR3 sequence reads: CASSLDRAYEQFF. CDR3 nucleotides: TGTGCCAGCAGCTTAGACAGGGCTTATGAGCAGTTCTTC.

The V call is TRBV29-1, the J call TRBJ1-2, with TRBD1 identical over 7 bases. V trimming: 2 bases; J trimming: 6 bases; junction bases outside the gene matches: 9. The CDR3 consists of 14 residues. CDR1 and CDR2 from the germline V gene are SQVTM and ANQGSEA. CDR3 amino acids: CSVEKPQGENGYTF. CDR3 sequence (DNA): TGCAGCGTTGAAAAACCTCAGGGGGAGAATGGCTACACCTTC.

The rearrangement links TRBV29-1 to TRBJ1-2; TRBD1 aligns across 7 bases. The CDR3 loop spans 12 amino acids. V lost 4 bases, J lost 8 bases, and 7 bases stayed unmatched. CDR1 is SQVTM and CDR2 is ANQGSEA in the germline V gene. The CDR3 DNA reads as TGCAGCGTTGGCAGGGGGGGCTACGGCTACACCTTC. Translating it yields CSVGRGGYGYTF.

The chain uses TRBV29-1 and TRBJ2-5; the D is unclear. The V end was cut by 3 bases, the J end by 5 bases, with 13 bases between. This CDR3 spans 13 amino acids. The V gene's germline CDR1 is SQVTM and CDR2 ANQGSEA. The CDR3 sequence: CSVEVRQVETQYF. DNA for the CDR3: TGCAGCGTTGAGGTCAGGCAAGTGGAGACCCAGTACTTC.

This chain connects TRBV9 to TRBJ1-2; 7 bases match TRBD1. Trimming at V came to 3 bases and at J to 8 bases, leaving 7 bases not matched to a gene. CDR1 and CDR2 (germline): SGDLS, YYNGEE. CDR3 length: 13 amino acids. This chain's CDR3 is CASSASTGMGYTF. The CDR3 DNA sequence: TGTGCCAGCAGCGCTTCGACAGGGATGGGCTACACCTTC.